This record concerns one TCR beta chain sequence. Some clones are missing from TCRdb's copy, which holds only in-frame ones; the method was immunoSEQ multiplex PCR. The sample lists hundreds of thousands of clones, approximately 88% occurring once. The CDR3 is made up of 16 amino acids. The germline gives CDR1 MGHRA, CDR2 YSYEKL. The V and J ends lost 0 bases and 5 bases, in that order; junction bases with no gene match: 4. The sample originates from a study of blood T cell repertoires in COVID-19. The rearrangement uses TRBV4-1 and TRBJ1-4, with 9 bases identical to TRBD1. The clonotype was recovered from a woman in her 30s with COVID-19, enrolled during active disease. The sample comprised peripheral blood. In nucleotides, the CDR3 is TGCGCCAGCAGCCAAGACAGGGGGACAGGGAATGAAAAACTGTTTTTT. This encodes CASSQDRGTGNEKLFF.